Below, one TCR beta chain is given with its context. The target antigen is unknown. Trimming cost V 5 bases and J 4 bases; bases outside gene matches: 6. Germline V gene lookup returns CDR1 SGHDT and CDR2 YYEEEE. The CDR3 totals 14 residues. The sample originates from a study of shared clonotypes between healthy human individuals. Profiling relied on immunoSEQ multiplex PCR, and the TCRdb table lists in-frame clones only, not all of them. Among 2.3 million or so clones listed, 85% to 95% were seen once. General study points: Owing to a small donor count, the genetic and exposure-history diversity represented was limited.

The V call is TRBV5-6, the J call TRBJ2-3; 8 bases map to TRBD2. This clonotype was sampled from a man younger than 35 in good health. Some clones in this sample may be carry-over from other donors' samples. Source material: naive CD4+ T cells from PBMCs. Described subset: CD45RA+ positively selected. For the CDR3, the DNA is TGTGCCAGCAGGAAAAGCGGGAGTCCAGATACGCAGTATTTT. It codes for CASRKSGSPDTQYF.